This T cell receptor (beta chain) was recovered during a study of cytomegalovirus exposure and HLA in healthy donors. CDR3 length: 13 residues. Germline V gene data show CDR1 as LNHDA and CDR2 as SQIVND (reference sequence). With 5 bases removed from V and 0 bases from J, the gap between germline ends came to 7 bases. Study-level points and caveats: Later work found most CMV-associated TCR beta chains apparently HLA-restricted. V- and J-gene trimming of TCR beta was linked (in a later analysis) to a missense DCLRE1C variant. Links to common viral pathogens appeared, in a later analysis, for several of the most significant clusters.

At the time of sampling, donors were nominally healthy, though unrecorded immune exposures were likely. 60 Vbeta and 13 Jbeta primers were used in PCR. Produced via immunoSEQ multiplex PCR; TCRdb's table is partial and in-frame only. Seen here are about 230,000 clones, about three quarters observed once, and the top ten hold around 2.9%. With regard to this clone: What it binds is not known.

The rearrangement links TRBV19 to TRBJ2-5; no reliable D call. The TCR was taken from a woman in her sixties or seventies in good health and CMV-seropositive. Sequenced material: PBMCs. DNA of the CDR3: TGTGCCAGTAGTCCCCTTGACCAAGAGACCCAGTACTTC. Its protein is CASSPLDQETQYF. Drawing the rest from reference TRBV19 and TRBJ2-5, the complete variable domain is DGGITQSPKYLFRKEGQNVTLSCEQNLNHDAMYWYRQDPGQGLRLIYYSQIVNDFQKGDIAEGYSVSREKKESFPLTVTSAQKNPTAFYLCASSPLDQETQYFGPGTRLLVL.